The text below deals with one T cell receptor beta chain. As yet, its antigen is unknown. These data come from a study of memory CD8 T cells in hepatitis C reinfection. Study-level background: Late/post reinfection sampling occurred 12 to 24 weeks after detected reinfection. Overall study results and limits: With about 5 donors, public clonotype conclusions could not be definitive.

Time point defined: late/post reinfection, 12 to 24 weeks after detection. The sorted cells went straight to TCR sequencing with no prior in vitro expansion. People who inject drugs from Montreal's HEPCO study were the donors. At all three reinfection time points, viable CD3+ CD8+ CD45RO- cells from a couple of donors served as controls. Produced via immunoSEQ multiplex PCR; TCRdb's table is partial and in-frame only. The top ten hold 0.65% to 0.8% of the sample, which has tens of thousands of clones, roughly nine tenths seen once. CDR3 length: 14 amino acids. The V gene's germline CDR1 is SGHNT and CDR2 YENEEA. Unmatched junction bases numbered 7, after V lost 5 bases and J lost 6 bases.

The TCR comes from a man between 18 and 35 years old with hepatitis C virus infection. V and J are TRBV11-3 and TRBJ2-1, with 7 bases aligning to TRBD2. The sample consisted of naive CD8+ T cells sorted from blood. The DNA of the CDR3 is TGTGCCAGCAGCGGGGGGGGAAGCAGCAATGAGCAGTTCTTC. It codes for CASSGGGSSNEQFF.